This T cell receptor beta chain was captured by sequencing in a study of blood T cell repertoires in COVID-19. Study in general: Some COVID-19 samples were acute and others convalescent; all came from the United States, Italy and Spain.

Between the trimmed V and J ends, which lost 5 bases and 2 bases, there was a span of 14 bases. The germline V gene has CDR1 SGHRS and CDR2 YFSETQ. The CDR3 sequence is 15 residues long. This clone was counted only a few times. Original methodology: Nucleated cell number was recorded as an estimate derived from reference gene primer amplification. Profiling relied on immunoSEQ multiplex PCR, and the TCRdb table lists in-frame clones only, not all of them. For V, J and clone size, that table is used; D and trimming come from the DNA. There are 190,000 or so clones in the sample; under 90% occur only once, and approximately 6.7% lies in the top ten.

The clonotype originates from a man aged 35 to 55 with acute or convalescent COVID-19. The sequencing sample was made of peripheral blood. The rearrangement joins TRBV5-1 to TRBJ1-3; D is undetermined. The CDR3 sequence: CASRDDTTAGNTIYF. The CDR3 region has the DNA TGCGCCAGCAGAGACGACACCACAGCTGGAAACACCATATATTTT.